Shown below are 12 T cell receptor beta chains from a single sample sequenced in a study of human versus mouse CDR3 diversity and MHC coevolution. Here immunoSEQ multiplex PCR was the method, and the copy in TCRdb shows in-frame clones only, minus some. The sample contains roughly 80,000 clones, 85% to 95% of which appear only once. Sequencing was carried out using naive CD4+ T cells from blood. The subset denotes: CD45RO-negative CD62L-positive naive CD4 T cells. Every receptor here comes from a person between 25 and 75 years old in good health.

The chain combines TRBV18 with TRBJ2-7; TRBD2 aligns across 9 bases. Losses at the gene ends were 4 bases for V and 2 bases for J; bases not matched to a gene: 12. The germline V gene has CDR1 KGHSH and CDR2 LQKENI. This CDR3 region has 17 residues. The CDR3: CASSLLIAGDKTYEQYF. The CDR3 DNA sequence: TGTGCCAGCTCACTCCTTATAGCGGGAGATAAAACCTACGAGCAGTACTTC.

The gene calls are TRBV11-2 and TRBJ1-2; D might be TRBD1 (5 bases). The CDR3 is made up of 12 amino acids. CDR1 SGHAT and CDR2 FQNNGV come from the germline V gene. V lost 4 bases and J 4 bases, leaving 7 bases between the germline ends. Here the CDR3 DNA reads TGTGCCAGCAGCTCCGACAGCTATGGCTACACCTTC. This sequence encodes CASSSDSYGYTF.

The J gene is TRBJ2-1, the V gene TRBV20-1; D gene ambiguous. Trimming removed 3 bases from V and 8 bases from J, with 5 bases in between. Germline V gives CDR1 DFQATT, CDR2 SNEGSKA (reference sequence). The CDR3 covers 10 residues. The CDR3 region has the DNA TGCAGTGCTAGGAGTGATGAGCAGTTCTTC. As protein: CSARSDEQFF.

The V gene is TRBV5-4, the J gene TRBJ2-5; 9 bases map to TRBD1. The tail of the sequence fits TRBJ2-7 better, so the J call may be wrong. The CDR3 extends over 17 amino acids. Germline CDR1 and CDR2: SGHNT and YYREEE (reference sequence). CDR3 nucleotides: TGTGCCAGCAGCTTGAATGGGGGGACAGGGTTTCCCTACGAGCAGTACTTC. Amino acid sequence: CASSLNGGTGFPYEQYF.

V and J are TRBV10-3 and TRBJ1-6; D ambiguous. Germline V gene sequence: CDR1 ENHRY, CDR2 SYGVKD. V lost 7 bases, J lost 6 bases, and 16 bases lay in between. The CDR3 length is 15 residues. The CDR3 spells CAITEGGIGNSPLHF. CDR3 nucleotides: TGTGCCATCACCGAGGGAGGGATAGGTAATTCACCCCTCCACTTT.

J is TRBJ1-1 and V is TRBV27; tentatively, D is TRBD1 (5 bases). This CDR3 comprises 13 residues. V lost 6 bases to trimming and J lost 1 base, with 9 bases between them. Germline CDR1 reads MNHEY; CDR2 reads SMNVEV (reference sequence). For the CDR3, the DNA is TGTGCCAGCAGGGGGGGAGGGAACACTGAAGCTTTCTTT. It codes for CASRGGGNTEAFF.

The chain combines TRBV5-1 with TRBJ1-2; no definite D call. Trimming cost V 2 bases and J 0 bases, with 5 bases left between them. The CDR3 is 13 residues long. Per germline, CDR1 SGHRS and CDR2 YFSETQ. This chain's CDR3 is CASSFGSNYGYTF. Written as DNA, the CDR3 is TGCGCCAGCAGCTTCGGTTCTAACTATGGCTACACCTTC.

This clone was observed once. The gene calls are TRBV2 and TRBJ1-5; 8 bases align to TRBD1. With 7 bases clipped from V and 2 bases from J, the junction kept 7 bases outside the gene matches. Germline V gene sequence: CDR1 SNHLY, CDR2 FYNNEI. The CDR3 totals 15 residues. CDR3 amino acids: CASNGRGLGNQPQHF. CDR3 in DNA: TGTGCCAGCAACGGCAGGGGGCTGGGCAATCAGCCCCAGCATTTT.

This rearrangement joins TRBV19 to TRBJ1-1; 8 bases line up with TRBD1. Germline CDR1 and CDR2: LNHDA and SQIVND (reference sequence). J was trimmed by 6 bases and V by 5 bases; bases with no gene match: 5. This CDR3 spans 13 amino acids. CDR3 nucleotide sequence: TGTGCCAGTAGTGTGACAGGGGCCCCTGAAGCTTTCTTT. It is translated as CASSVTGAPEAFF.

The J gene is TRBJ1-1, the V gene TRBV6-1; 8 nucleotides line up with TRBD1. V shed 5 bases, J shed 5 bases, and the junction held 7 bases outside the gene matches. Germline loops: CDR1 MNHNS, CDR2 SASEGT. The CDR3 has 14 residues. CDR3 nucleotides: TGTGCCAGCAGTCACCAGGGGGCGCATACTGAAGCTTTCTTT. Translation: CASSHQGAHTEAFF.

This clone was recorded once. This rearrangement joins TRBV19 to TRBJ1-1; 7 positions match TRBD1. The CDR3 spans 13 residues. Germline V CDR1 and CDR2: LNHDA, SQIVND (reference sequence). The V segment lost 1 base and the J segment 7 bases; nucleotides outside the gene matches: 3. The CDR3 DNA follows: TGTGCCAGTAGTATAGGACAGGGTGGTGAAGCTTTCTTT. Translating it yields CASSIGQGGEAFF.

The genes are TRBV5-1 and TRBJ1-1; a possible D gene is TRBD1 (6 bases). CDR3 length: 14 amino acids. Germline CDR1 reads SGHRS; CDR2 reads YFSETQ. The V end lost 7 bases, the J end lost 4 bases, and 17 bases lay between the germline ends. The CDR3 DNA is TGCGCCAGCCCGCTGGGAGGGGGGGGCACTGAAGCTTTCTTT. It specifies CASPLGGGGTEAFF.